The rows below give T cell receptor beta chains drawn from one sample of a study of blood T cell repertoires in COVID-19. Assay: immunoSEQ multiplex PCR; the TCRdb copy retains only in-frame clones and omits some. The data show some 150,000 clones, 80% seen once. Sequencing input: peripheral blood. The receptors here all came from a man in his 60s with active or convalescent COVID-19. Each CDR3 is given with its conserved first and last residue. A D gene is named only where the DNA matches it firmly. A row's size may be missing; if present it is once, few, many or a size class.

J gene: TRBJ2-5
V gene: TRBV12-5
D gene: NA
clone size: once
CDR3 DNA: TGTGCTAGTGGTTTGGGCCTAGGCGAAGAGACCCAGTACTTC
CDR3 protein: CASGLGLGEETQYF

J gene: TRBJ2-3
V gene: TRBV7-2
D gene: NA
clone size: NA
CDR3 DNA: TGTGCCAGCAGCTCGTTCACCAGTGATACGCAGTATTTT
CDR3 protein: CASSSFTSDTQYF

J gene: TRBJ2-7
V gene: TRBV3-1/TRBV3-2
D gene: TRBD1
clone size: few
CDR3 DNA: TGTGCCAGCAGCCAAGGAGGGACAGGCGCCTACGAGCAGTACTTC
CDR3 protein: CASSQGGTGAYEQYF

J gene: TRBJ1-2
V gene: TRBV28
D gene: NA
clone size: NA
CDR3 DNA: TGTGCCAGCCGGCCTACAGTTAACTATGGCTACACCTTC
CDR3 protein: CASRPTVNYGYTF

J gene: TRBJ2-1
V gene: TRBV28
D gene: TRBD2
clone size: NA
CDR3 DNA: TGTGCCAGCAGTTGGGGCGGGAGCTATGAGCAGTTCTTC
CDR3 protein: CASSWGGSYEQFF

J gene: TRBJ1-5
V gene: TRBV7-2
D gene: NA
clone size: NA
CDR3 DNA: TGTGCCAGCAGCTTAGGTAGGGGTAAACAGCCCCAGCATTTT
CDR3 protein: CASSLGRGKQPQHF

J gene: TRBJ2-7
V gene: TRBV7-3
D gene: TRBD1
clone size: NA
CDR3 DNA: TGTGCCAGCAGCTTAGACAGGGCCAACGAGCAGTACTTC
CDR3 protein: CASSLDRANEQYF

J gene: TRBJ2-3
V gene: TRBV4-1
D gene: TRBD1
clone size: NA
CDR3 DNA: TGCGCCAGCAGCCACCCAGGACCGGGACAGCAGGGAGATACGCAGTATTTT
CDR3 protein: CASSHPGPGQQGDTQYF

J gene: TRBJ1-1
V gene: TRBV7-2
D gene: NA
clone size: NA
CDR3 DNA: TGTGCCAGCAGCTCCCGACAGTTTTTGAAAGCTTTCTTT
CDR3 protein: CASSSRQFLKAFF

J gene: TRBJ2-7
V gene: TRBV28
D gene: NA
clone size: NA
CDR3 DNA: TGTGCCAGCATACCCTCTCTGGGGCCTTCCTACGAGCAGTACTTC
CDR3 protein: CASIPSLGPSYEQYF

J gene: TRBJ2-3
V gene: TRBV24-1
D gene: TRBD2
clone size: NA
CDR3 DNA: TGTGCCACCAGTGATGTCTCTGCGGGAGAGAGGGATACGCAGTATTTT
CDR3 protein: CATSDVSAGERDTQYF

J gene: TRBJ1-1
V gene: TRBV19
D gene: NA
clone size: NA
CDR3 DNA: TGTGCCAGTAGTATCATGGGGGCCTGGACTGAAGCTTTCTTT
CDR3 protein: CASSIMGAWTEAFF

J gene: TRBJ2-7
V gene: TRBV3-1/TRBV3-2
D gene: NA
clone size: NA
CDR3 DNA: TGTGCCAGCAGCCCGCAGACAGGGGTAGCGGGAGTTCGGTACTTC
CDR3 protein: CASSPQTGVAGVRYF

J gene: TRBJ1-5
V gene: TRBV2
D gene: TRBD1
clone size: once
CDR3 DNA: TGTGCCAGCAGTCTCGCGGACAGGGGTCAGCCCCAGCATTTT
CDR3 protein: CASSLADRGQPQHF

J gene: TRBJ1-3
V gene: TRBV11-2
D gene: NA
clone size: few
CDR3 DNA: TGTGCCAGCAGCTTCTCCCTTGACAGCCGCTCTGGAAACACCATATATTTT
CDR3 protein: CASSFSLDSRSGNTIYF

J gene: TRBJ2-2
V gene: TRBV7-3
D gene: NA
clone size: few
CDR3 DNA: TGTGCCAGCAGCTTAAGGGCCAGGCCCACCGGGGAGCTGTTTTTT
CDR3 protein: CASSLRARPTGELFF

J gene: TRBJ1-5
V gene: TRBV12-3/TRBV12-4
D gene: TRBD1
clone size: NA
CDR3 DNA: TGTGCCAGCACCGTCCACCGGGACAGGCAGCATTTT
CDR3 protein: CASTVHRDRQHF

J gene: TRBJ1-5
V gene: TRBV30
D gene: NA
clone size: NA
CDR3 DNA: TGTGCCTGGACAGCGGACTTCAATCAGCCCCAGCATTTT
CDR3 protein: CAWTADFNQPQHF

J gene: TRBJ2-7
V gene: TRBV10-3
D gene: NA
clone size: NA
CDR3 DNA: TGTGCCAGCGGAGGGGGGGCGCACGGGTTCGAGCAGTACTTC
CDR3 protein: CASGGGAHGFEQYF

J gene: TRBJ1-2
V gene: TRBV6-4
D gene: NA
clone size: NA
CDR3 DNA: TGTGCCAGCAACGAAACAGAGAACTATGGCTACACCTTC
CDR3 protein: CASNETENYGYTF

J gene: TRBJ2-7
V gene: TRBV5-1
D gene: TRBD1
clone size: NA
CDR3 DNA: TGCGCCAGCAGCGTACGGTGGACAGGGATCCACGAGCAGTACTTC
CDR3 protein: CASSVRWTGIHEQYF

J gene: TRBJ2-2
V gene: TRBV9
D gene: TRBD2
clone size: NA
CDR3 DNA: TGTGCCAGCAGCGTAGTTGGACTAGGCACCGGGGAGCTGTTTTTT
CDR3 protein: CASSVVGLGTGELFF

J gene: TRBJ2-7
V gene: TRBV6-5
D gene: NA
clone size: many
CDR3 DNA: TGTGCCAGCAGAGGGGATAGCGGTAGGGAGCAGTACTTC
CDR3 protein: CASRGDSGREQYF